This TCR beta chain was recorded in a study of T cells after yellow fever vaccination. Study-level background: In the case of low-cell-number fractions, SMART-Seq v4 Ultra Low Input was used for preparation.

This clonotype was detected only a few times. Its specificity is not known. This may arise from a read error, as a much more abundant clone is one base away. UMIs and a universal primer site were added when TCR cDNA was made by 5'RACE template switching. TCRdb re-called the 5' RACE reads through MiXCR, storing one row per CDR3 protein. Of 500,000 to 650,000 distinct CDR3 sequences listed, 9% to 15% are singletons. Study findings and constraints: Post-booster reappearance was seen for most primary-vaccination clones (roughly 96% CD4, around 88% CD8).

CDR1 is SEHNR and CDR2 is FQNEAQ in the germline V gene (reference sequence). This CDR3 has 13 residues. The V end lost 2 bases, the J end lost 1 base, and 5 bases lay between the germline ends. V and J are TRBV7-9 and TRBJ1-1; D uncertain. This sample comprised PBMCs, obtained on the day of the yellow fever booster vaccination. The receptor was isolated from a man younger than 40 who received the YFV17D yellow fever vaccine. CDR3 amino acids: CASSLQANTEAFF. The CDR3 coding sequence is TGTGCCAGCAGCTTACAGGCGAACACTGAAGCTTTCTTT.